This record looks at one T cell receptor (beta chain) sequence and its context. Its antigen remains unidentified. Patients having uncontrolled infection, another autoimmune disease, pregnancy or lactation were not included. Diagnoses used clinical symptoms, serum thyroxine and TRAb, thyroid ultrasound and orbital computed tomography. This entry belongs to a study of T cells in Graves' hyperthyroidism and ophthalmopathy. The study, taken as a whole, reports: Most thyroid clonotypes expanded above 0.001 were also detected in blood.

Trimming took 3 bases from V and 4 from J, leaving 8 bases between them. CDR3 length: 14 residues. Germline assignment: CDR1 SGHRS and CDR2 YFSETQ. Researchers took RNA transcripts and amplified the TCR beta CDR3 regions from them. Carried out on the TCR CDR3, a first-round RT-PCR used the HTBI primer set. TCRdb re-called the multiplex PCR reads through MiXCR, storing one row per CDR3 protein. The data hold 500,000 to 600,000 distinct CDR3 sequences, with 35% to 50% observed a single time. The sequencing sample was made of peripheral blood or thyroid tissue (not recorded which). The chain is built from TRBV5-1 and TRBJ2-6; D is unclear. The clonotype was recovered from an adult woman with Graves' disease, either hyperthyroidism or ophthalmopathy (not recorded which). The CDR3: CASSSSLGANVLTF. CDR3 sequence (DNA): TGCGCCAGCAGCTCAAGTCTAGGGGCCAACGTCCTGACTTTC.